This T cell receptor beta chain came from a study of CD8+CD57+ T cells in acquired aplastic anemia. Background on the study: The mean DNA yield obtained from sorted CD4+ and CD8+ cells came to 3.2 ug. The study's findings and limits: It was found that some 30 CD8+ CDR3 sequences were shared between patients and controls.

Those patients picked for sequencing had displayed CD8+CD57+ cell expansion on flow cytometry. All patients had severe acquired aplastic anemia. A word on this clonotype: Its antigen remains unknown. Being one base from a much bigger clone, this may be a read error.

In germline, CDR1 is KGHDR, CDR2 SFDVKD. The CDR3 is 17 amino acids. TCR beta VDJ and CDR3 were profiled, and genomic DNA was the template. Each CDR3 protein is one row after TCRdb ran MiXCR on the reads. The profile shows 400,000 to 600,000 distinct CDR3 sequences, more than 25% of them singletons. The TCR comes from a human donor with aplastic anemia. The chain combines TRBV24-1 with TRBJ1-5; 12 positions agree with TRBD1. Source material: sorted CD4+, CD8+, or CD8+CD57+ T cells (not recorded which) from PBMCs. For the CDR3, the DNA is TGTGCCATCTCCGGGACAGGGGGCGAAGAAAGCAGTCAGCCCCAGCATTTT. It yields the protein CAISGTGGEESSQPQHF.